What follows is one T cell receptor beta chain and its context. This entry belongs to a study of CDR3 diversity in severe acne. TCRdb ran MiXCR on the PCR reads and lists one entry per CDR3 protein. Of about 84,000 distinct CDR3 sequences detected, over 40% appear once; the ten largest clones hold about 13%. Trimming took off 0 bases at V and 9 bases at J, with 12 bases between the two ends. The CDR3 sequence is 13 residues long. CDR1 and CDR2 from the germline V gene are DFQATT and SNEGSKA (reference sequence). The clonotype comes from a male donor in good health, without acne. The rearrangement links TRBV20-1 to TRBJ2-1, with D perhaps TRBD1 or TRBD2 (6 bases each). The source material was blood. The CDR3 DNA reads TGCAGTGCTAGAGATTGGGGGGCGGGTGAGCAGTTCTTC. It yields the protein CSARDWGAGEQFF.